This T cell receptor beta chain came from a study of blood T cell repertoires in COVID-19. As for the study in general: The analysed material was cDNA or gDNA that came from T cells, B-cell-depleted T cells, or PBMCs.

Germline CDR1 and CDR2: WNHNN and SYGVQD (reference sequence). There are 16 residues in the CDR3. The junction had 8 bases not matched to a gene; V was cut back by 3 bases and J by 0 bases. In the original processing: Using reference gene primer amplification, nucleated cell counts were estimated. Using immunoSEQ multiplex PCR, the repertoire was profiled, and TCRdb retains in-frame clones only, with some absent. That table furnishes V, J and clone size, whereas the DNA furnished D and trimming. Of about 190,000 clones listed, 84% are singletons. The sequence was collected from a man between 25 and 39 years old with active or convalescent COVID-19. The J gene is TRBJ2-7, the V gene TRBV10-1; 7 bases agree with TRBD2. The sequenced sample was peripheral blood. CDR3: CASSEVGLGSSYEQYF. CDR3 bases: TGCGCCAGCAGTGAAGTCGGACTAGGGAGCTCCTACGAGCAGTACTTC.